This T cell receptor beta chain was sequenced during a study of shared clonotypes between healthy human individuals. About the study: Samples came from a couple of female and three male donors aged 18 to 49.

The data were produced by immunoSEQ multiplex PCR, yet TCRdb's version contains in-frame clones alone and is incomplete. Here the sample spans about 1 million clones, 65% to 75% being singletons. This clone was observed a single time. Its target is unknown. General study findings and limits: Against clonotypes common to all four donors, non-shared ones had lower generation probabilities. Larger estimated richness was generally recorded for naive subsets relative to memory subsets.

CDR1 is SGHAT and CDR2 is FQNNGV in the germline V gene. Trimming took off 5 bases at V and 2 bases at J, with 13 bases between the two ends. CDR3 length: 14 amino acids. Sequenced material: memory CD4+ T cells sorted from blood. Indicated subset: CD45RA-negative fraction. The TCR was taken from a man younger than 35 in good health. V usage is TRBV11-2 and J usage is TRBJ2-7; the D is unclear. The CDR3, as DNA: TGTGCCAGCAGCCCCCGGTCTACGGCCTACGAGCAGTACTTC. This translates into CASSPRSTAYEQYF.